The clone carrying this T cell receptor (beta chain) was seen a handful of times. The data were taken from a study of blood T cells in healthy people across ages. The draw of peripheral blood yielded ten milliliters from each donor. Then a second PCR, running about 7 to 11 cycles, was carried out with a sample-barcoded 5' primer and a J-beta primer mix. Tags on each cDNA molecule came from a template-switch adaptor with 12 random nucleotides. TCRdb redid the calling of the 5' RACE reads with MiXCR, one entry per CDR3 protein. The data show nearly 800,000 distinct CDR3 sequences, 25% seen once. V was cut by 3 bases and J by 3 bases, with 11 bases left in between. The CDR3 has 14 residues. The germline V gene encodes CDR1 LGHNA and CDR2 YSLEER. This sample also belongs to another study, concerning T cells of mothers and their children. Per that paper: Related mother-child pairs showed slightly, non-significantly higher overlap than unrelated pairs.

The sequence came from a boy younger than 18 in good health. The chain couples TRBV4-3 to TRBJ1-2; unclear D gene. What was sequenced was blood. The DNA of the CDR3 is TGCGCCAGCAGCCAGACAACAGAGGACTATGGCTACACCTTC. Protein sequence: CASSQTTEDYGYTF.